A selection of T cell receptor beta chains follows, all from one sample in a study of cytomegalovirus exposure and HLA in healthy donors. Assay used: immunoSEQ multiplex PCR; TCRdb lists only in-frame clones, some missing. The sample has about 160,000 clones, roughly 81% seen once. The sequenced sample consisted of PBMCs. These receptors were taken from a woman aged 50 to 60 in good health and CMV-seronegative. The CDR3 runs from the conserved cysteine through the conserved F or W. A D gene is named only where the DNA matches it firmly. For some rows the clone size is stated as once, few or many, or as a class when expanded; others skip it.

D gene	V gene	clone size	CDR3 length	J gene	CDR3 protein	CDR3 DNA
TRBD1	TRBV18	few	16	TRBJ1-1	CASSPPGGQGVTEAFF	TGTGCCAGCTCACCCCCCGGCGGCCAGGGGGTCACTGAAGCTTTCTTT
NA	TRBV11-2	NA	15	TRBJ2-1	CASIFRGGSYNEQFF	TGTGCCAGCATCTTCAGGGGCGGCTCCTACAATGAGCAGTTCTTC
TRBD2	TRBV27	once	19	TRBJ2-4	CASSLVRLATFNVGNIQYF	TGTGCCAGCAGTTTAGTGAGACTAGCGACGTTTAACGTCGGGAACATTCAGTACTTC
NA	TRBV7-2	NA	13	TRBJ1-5	CASSPNANQPQHF	TGTGCCAGCAGCCCCAATGCGAATCAGCCCCAGCATTTT
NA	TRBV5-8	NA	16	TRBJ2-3	CASSLESPRLGDTQYF	TGTGCCAGCAGCTTGGAGTCTCCGCGGTTAGGAGATACGCAGTATTTT
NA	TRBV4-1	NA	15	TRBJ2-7	CASSQDKDMSYEQYF	TGCGCCAGCAGCCAAGACAAGGACATGAGCTACGAGCAGTACTTC
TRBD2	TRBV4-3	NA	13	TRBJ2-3	CASSQRGVDTQYF	TGCGCCAGCAGCCAACGGGGGGTGGATACGCAGTATTTT
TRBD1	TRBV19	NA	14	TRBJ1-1	CASRDREIGTEAFF	TGTGCCAGCAGGGACAGGGAGATTGGCACTGAAGCTTTCTTT
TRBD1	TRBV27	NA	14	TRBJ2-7	CASSRQGVTYEQYF	TGTGCCAGCAGCAGACAGGGGGTAACCTACGAGCAGTACTTC
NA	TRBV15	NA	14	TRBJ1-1	CATSRGAENTEAFF	TGTGCCACCAGCAGAGGTGCGGAGAACACTGAAGCTTTCTTT
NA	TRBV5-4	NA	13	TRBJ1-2	CASSLERFQSYTF	TGTGCCAGCAGCTTGGAACGTTTCCAGAGCTACACCTTC
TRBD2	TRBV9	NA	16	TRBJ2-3	CASSPLGGPPSDTQYF	TGTGCCAGCAGCCCCCTGGGAGGGCCCCCCTCGGATACGCAGTATTTT
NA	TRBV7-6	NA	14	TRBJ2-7	CASSSQDSTYEQYF	TGTGCCAGCAGCTCTCAGGACAGCACCTACGAGCAGTACTTC
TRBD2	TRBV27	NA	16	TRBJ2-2	CASSLAGGTVTGELFF	TGTGCCAGCAGCCTAGCGGGAGGTACCGTAACCGGGGAGCTGTTTTTT
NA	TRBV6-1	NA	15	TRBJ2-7	CASSEEGLSSYEQYF	TGTGCCAGCAGCGAAGAGGGACTGTCATCCTACGAGCAGTACTTC